What follows are 22 T cell receptor beta chains derived from one specimen sequenced in a study of T-cell reconstitution after alpha-beta-depleted transplantation in children. Unique molecular identifiers were used to barcode this TCRbeta library. TCRdb used MiXCR to reprocess the PCR reads, holding one entry per CDR3 protein. Among around 700,000 distinct CDR3 sequences, about an eighth were seen once, and the ten largest hold 0.79%. The sample in question was PBMCs, obtained before TCRalphabeta/CD19-depleted stem cell transplant. The receptors stem from a girl aged 2-10 years with congenital amegakaryocytic thrombocytopenia, due to receive a stem cell transplant.

The chain carries TRBV20-1 and TRBJ2-3; D is unresolved. The V and J ends lost 2 bases and 6 bases respectively, with 12 bases between them. The CDR3 runs 13 residues. CDR1 and CDR2 (germline): DFQATT, SNEGSKA (reference sequence). This chain's CDR3 is CSARPDELDTQYF. The DNA for the CDR3 is TGCAGTGCTAGACCTGACGAATTGGATACGCAGTATTTT.

The chain carries TRBV12-3 or TRBV12-4 and TRBJ1-3, with no clear D. The CDR3 is 15 residues long. Here the CDR3 reads CAITGRLSSGNTIYF. Here the CDR3 DNA reads TGTGCTATAACTGGGCGGCTGAGCTCTGGAAACACCATATATTTT.

The sample holds many counts of this clonotype. The gene calls are TRBV20-1 and TRBJ1-4; weak D call: TRBD1 (5 bases). The CDR3 totals 12 residues. Trimming pared 4 bases from V and 7 bases from J, leaving 10 bases between. The germline V gene encodes CDR1 DFQATT and CDR2 SNEGSKA (reference sequence). The CDR3 DNA reads as TGCAGTGCTACCGGGGCTGCTGAAAAACTGTTTTTT. It codes for CSATGAAEKLFF.

The V call is TRBV20-1, the J call TRBJ2-1; 9 nucleotides align to TRBD2. Germline V gene sequence: CDR1 DFQATT, CDR2 SNEGSKA (reference sequence). This CDR3 contains 15 residues. Trimming cost V 3 bases and J 6 bases; bases outside gene matches: 9. The CDR3 DNA reads TGCAGTGCTAGGGAGGGGACTAGCAGATCCAATGAGCAGTTCTTC. Encoded protein: CSAREGTSRSNEQFF.

This clonotype was observed many times. This chain uses TRBV4-1 with TRBJ2-2; weak D call: TRBD2 (5 bases). Germline V gene sequence: CDR1 MGHRA, CDR2 YSYEKL. Trimming cost V 0 bases and J 1 base, with 12 bases left between them. The CDR3 length is 17 residues. CDR3 sequence reads: CASSQDRLAVNTGELFF. The DNA of the CDR3 is TGCGCCAGCAGCCAAGATAGGCTAGCTGTGAACACCGGGGAGCTGTTTTTT.

The rearrangement uses TRBV5-5 and TRBJ1-1, with D hard to call. The germline V gene has CDR1 SGHKS and CDR2 YYEKEE (reference sequence). V was cut by 3 bases and J by 0 bases, with 12 bases left in between. This CDR3 comprises 15 residues. The CDR3 protein is CASSSGPRLNTEAFF. In DNA form, the CDR3 reads TGTGCCAGCAGCTCCGGTCCTCGCCTGAACACTGAAGCTTTCTTT.

The V gene is TRBV12-3 or TRBV12-4, the J gene TRBJ2-7, with TRBD1 matching over 8 bases. V was pared by 7 bases and J by 4 bases, with 12 bases of the junction left unmatched. CDR3 length: 15 residues. CDR3 loop: CASTPSGRGLYEQYF. CDR3 nucleotide sequence: TGTGCCAGCACTCCCTCGGGCAGGGGGCTTTACGAGCAGTACTTC.

At least ten counts were recorded for this clonotype. V is TRBV20-1 and J is TRBJ2-7, with D tentatively TRBD1 (5 bases). V was trimmed by 1 base and J by 2 bases, leaving 9 bases between them. The CDR3 loop spans 13 amino acids. Germline CDR1 is DFQATT and CDR2 is SNEGSKA (reference sequence). CDR3 in amino acids: CSARGQNTYEQYF. The DNA of the CDR3 is TGCAGTGCTAGAGGACAGAATACCTACGAGCAGTACTTC.

This clonotype appeared many times. CDR3 sequence reads: CASRRAGGSKTQYF. CDR3 nucleotide sequence: TGTGCCAGCAGAAGGGCGGGAGGTTCGAAGACCCAGTACTTC. The chain is built from TRBV12-3 or TRBV12-4 and TRBJ2-5; 8 nucleotides match TRBD2. J gave up 6 bases and V 6 bases, and 9 bases lay outside the gene matches. This CDR3 is built from 14 residues.

This clonotype was observed a few times. The chain carries TRBV12-3 or TRBV12-4 and TRBJ2-2; 9 bases are a match to TRBD2. The CDR3 is 18 amino acids. V gave up 4 bases and J gave up 2 bases; unmatched junction bases: 11. The CDR3 region has the DNA TGTGCCAGCAGTTCCGGGCGGGCTAGCGGGATCAACACCGGGGAGCTGTTTTTT. It translates to CASSSGRASGINTGELFF.

This clonotype was counted ten times or more. The chain uses TRBV5-5 and TRBJ2-7; possibly TRBD2 for D (5 bases). The CDR3 totals 13 residues. Germline lookup yields CDR1 SGHKS and CDR2 YYEKEE (reference sequence). Trimming left V 7 bases short and J 2 bases short, with 13 bases between. CDR3 coding DNA: TGTGCCAGCTTCGCGGGCCTTACCTACGAGCAGTACTTC. As protein: CASFAGLTYEQYF.

This clonotype was recorded at least ten times. This rearrangement joins TRBV20-1 to TRBJ2-1, with D hard to call. The germline V gene has CDR1 DFQATT and CDR2 SNEGSKA (reference sequence). V was pared by 6 bases and J by 3 bases, with 12 bases between. The CDR3 loop spans 13 amino acids. The CDR3 loop reads CSASVADYNEQFF. CDR3 DNA: TGCAGTGCGAGCGTGGCAGACTACAATGAGCAGTTCTTC.

This chain links TRBV20-1 with TRBJ2-1, with D maybe TRBD2 (5 bases). This CDR3 is built from 14 residues. V lost 6 bases, J lost 1 base, and 13 bases lay in between. CDR1 is DFQATT, CDR2 SNEGSKA, per germline (reference sequence). CDR3 sequence: CSAINGKSYNEQFF. In nucleotides, the CDR3 is TGCAGTGCCATCAACGGGAAGTCCTACAATGAGCAGTTCTTC.

There are a few counts of this clonotype. V is TRBV3-1 and J is TRBJ2-4, with 8 bases aligning to TRBD2. The V and J ends lost 0 bases and 4 bases, in that order; junction bases with no gene match: 5. This CDR3 is built from 16 residues. Germline values: CDR1 LGHDT, CDR2 YNNKEL (reference sequence). CDR3 sequence reads: CASSQDRLAGKNIQYF. In DNA, the CDR3 is TGTGCCAGCAGCCAAGATCGGTTAGCGGGGAAAAACATTCAGTACTTC.

This clonotype came up many times. V and J are TRBV7-6 and TRBJ2-2; D is unresolved. Germline V lookup: CDR1 SGHVS, CDR2 FNYEAQ. Trimming pared 5 bases from V and 2 bases from J, leaving 9 bases between. The CDR3 consists of 14 residues. The CDR3 here is CASSTGSNTGELFF. The DNA of the CDR3 is TGTGCCAGCAGCACCGGGTCCAACACCGGGGAGCTGTTTTTT.

Ten or more counts support this clonotype. DNA for the CDR3: TGTGCCAGCAGCATGACAAGGACTAGCGTCCCGTACGAGCAGTACTTC. It specifies CASSMTRTSVPYEQYF. The chain carries TRBV5-5 and TRBJ2-7; 9 bases match TRBD2. The V gene end was trimmed by 4 bases and the J gene end by 4 bases; junction bases not matched to a gene: 12. The germline CDR1 and CDR2 sequences are SGHKS and YYEKEE (reference sequence). There are 16 residues in the CDR3.

This clonotype has more than one count but fewer than ten. The chain carries TRBV12-3 or TRBV12-4 and TRBJ1-2; D perhaps matches TRBD1 (6 bases). Deletions cut 5 bases from V and 4 bases from J, with 17 bases between. The CDR3 is 15 amino acids. The CDR3 DNA reads as TGTGCCAGCAGTCCACCGTGGGGACACCCCTATGGCTACACCTTC. Amino acid sequence: CASSPPWGHPYGYTF.

This clonotype was observed at least ten times. The rearrangement links TRBV15 to TRBJ2-7; no clear D gene. Deletions cut 0 bases from V and 6 bases from J, with 9 bases between. The CDR3 consists of 13 residues. The germline V gene encodes CDR1 LNHNV and CDR2 YYDKDF (reference sequence). For the CDR3, the DNA is TGTGCCACCAGCAGAGAAGTCGCTAGCGAGCAGTACTTC. This encodes CATSREVASEQYF.

The J gene is TRBJ1-2, the V gene TRBV20-1; tentatively, D is TRBD1 (5 bases). V lost 1 base and J 8 bases, leaving 11 bases between the germline ends. CDR3 length: 12 residues. CDR1 DFQATT and CDR2 SNEGSKA come from the germline V gene (reference sequence). The CDR3 region is CSARGGGVGYTF. DNA for the CDR3: TGCAGTGCTAGAGGCGGAGGGGTGGGCTACACCTTC.

This clonotype was counted many times. The J gene is TRBJ1-6, the V gene TRBV4-1, with D possibly TRBD1 on 5 matching bases. This CDR3 has 15 residues. Germline assignment: CDR1 MGHRA and CDR2 YSYEKL. V was trimmed by 1 base and J by 7 bases, leaving 11 bases between them. The CDR3 spells CASSQGGWLNSPLHF. CDR3 nucleotides: TGCGCCAGCAGCCAAGGGGGCTGGTTGAATTCACCCCTCCACTTT.

The CDR3 region has the DNA TGTGCCAGCAGTCTAGAAGCGGGAGGTTCTTCCTACGAGCAGTACTTC. Amino acids: CASSLEAGGSSYEQYF. The rearrangement links TRBV28 to TRBJ2-7, with 9 bases identical to TRBD2. CDR3 length equals 16 residues. Looked up from germline, CDR1 is MDHEN and CDR2 is SYDVKM. V trimming: 5 bases; J trimming: 1 base; junction bases outside the gene matches: 9.

This rearrangement joins TRBV5-1 to TRBJ2-7, with a weak D call TRBD1 (5 bases). The CDR3 is made up of 14 amino acids. V was pared by 0 bases and J by 7 bases, with 14 bases between. The germline V gene encodes CDR1 SGHRS and CDR2 YFSETQ. The CDR3, as DNA: TGCGCCAGCAGCTTGGTAGGGGCTCAGGGAGAGCAGTACTTC. As protein: CASSLVGAQGEQYF.